This T cell receptor (beta chain) is drawn from a study of T cell repertoires in cytomegalovirus infection. About the study: HLA-B-restricted CMV epitopes that are well studied, plus recently identified HLA-C-restricted ones, were used by the study. Public TCR beta signatures indicated both CMV infection and matching HLA type.

Study-wide findings and caveats: The study found HLA-C-restricted CMV-specific TCR beta clonotypes dominating the ex vivo response.

TCRdb recomputed calls from the reads with MiXCR, one row per CDR3 protein. Here the sample spans approximately 910,000 distinct CDR3 sequences, about a third being singletons. In the case of this clonotype: Its antigen is unknown.

Germline V gene lookup returns CDR1 WNHNN and CDR2 SYGVQD (reference sequence). The length of the CDR3 is 15 residues. V was trimmed by 0 bases and J by 3 bases, leaving 12 bases between them. The chain couples TRBV10-1 to TRBJ2-7, with D maybe TRBD1 (6 bases). The receptor comes from a human donor in good health (CMV status not recorded). Some clones in this sample may be carry-over from other donors' samples. The specimen comprised cultured CD8+ T cells from PBMCs, sampled from culture after CMV antigen stimulation. CDR3 sequence: CASSESRQAHYEQYF. The CDR3, as DNA: TGCGCCAGCAGTGAGTCGAGACAGGCCCACTACGAGCAGTACTTC.